Shown below are 6 T cell receptor beta chains from a single sample sequenced in a study of shared clonotypes between healthy human individuals. The method was immunoSEQ multiplex PCR; TCRdb's version includes in-frame clones alone and lacks a portion of them. The table has some 2,500,000 clones, less than 95% seen once. Sample: naive CD4+ T cells from PBMCs. Subset given: CD45RA+ positively selected. The receptors originated from a man younger than 35 in good health. Some clones in this sample may be carry-over from other donors' samples.

The J gene is TRBJ1-1, the V gene TRBV28; D unresolved. The germline V gene encodes CDR1 MDHEN and CDR2 SYDVKM. This CDR3 is built from 14 residues. Deletions cut 6 bases from V and 2 bases from J, with 13 bases between. Written as DNA, the CDR3 is TGTGCCAGCAGCTGGTCGAGGGAAAACACTGAAGCTTTCTTT. This codes for CASSWSRENTEAFF.

There are a few counts of this clone. The gene calls are TRBV18 and TRBJ2-4; 9 nucleotides line up with TRBD1. Germline V gene lookup returns CDR1 KGHSH and CDR2 LQKENI. This CDR3 spans 14 amino acids. The V segment lost 6 bases and the J segment 8 bases; nucleotides outside the gene matches: 8. The CDR3 DNA sequence: TGTGCCAGCTCCACCGGGACAGGGCAATACATTCAGTACTTC. Translation: CASSTGTGQYIQYF. The full variable domain, its missing parts supplied by reference TRBV18 and TRBJ2-4, is NAGVMQNPRHLVRRRGQEARLRCSPMKGHSHVYWYRQLPEEGLKFMVYLQKENIIDESGMPKERFSAEFPKEGPSILRIQQVVRGDSAAYFCASSTGTGQYIQYFGAGTRLSVL.

This chain uses TRBV5-1 with TRBJ2-2, with 12 bases lining up with TRBD2. The germline V gene has CDR1 SGHRS and CDR2 YFSETQ. V was clipped by 6 bases and J by 4 bases; unmatched bases: 7. The CDR3 sequence is 16 residues long. The CDR3, as DNA: TGCGCCAGCAACCGACTAGCGGGAGACCCCACCGGGGAGCTGTTTTTT. Its protein product is CASNRLAGDPTGELFF. Combining the CDR3 with reference TRBV5-1 and TRBJ2-2 gives the whole variable domain KAGVTQTPRYLIKTRGQQVTLSCSPISGHRSVSWYQQTPGQGLQFLFEYFSETQRNKGNFPGRFSGRQFSNSRSEMNVSTLELGDSALYLCASNRLAGDPTGELFFGEGSRLTVL.

The chain has TRBV15 and TRBJ1-2; 10 bases fit TRBD1. This CDR3 region has 17 residues. After removal of 0 bases from V and 3 bases from J, the junction contained 7 bases not matched to a gene. CDR1 and CDR2 from the germline V gene are LNHNV and YYDKDF (reference sequence). The DNA for the CDR3 is TGTGCCACCAGCAGAGATCTTAGGGGACAGGGGTACTATGGCTACACCTTC. Translation: CATSRDLRGQGYYGYTF.

This clone was seen once. This sequence joins TRBV7-8 and TRBJ2-1; 11 bases line up with TRBD2. CDR3 size: 15 residues. Unmatched junction bases numbered 9, after V lost 5 bases and J lost 9 bases. CDR1 is SGHVS and CDR2 is FQNEAQ in the germline V gene. The CDR3 protein is CASSPLSGRAFEQFF. The CDR3 bases are TGTGCCAGCAGCCCCCTTAGCGGGAGGGCCTTTGAGCAGTTCTTC.

This chain connects TRBV5-8 to TRBJ1-2; D possibly corresponds to TRBD1 (6 bases). Germline CDR1 reads SGHTS; CDR2 reads YDEGEE. The CDR3 sequence is 13 residues long. The V and J ends lost 2 bases and 6 bases respectively, with 11 bases between them. CDR3 sequence: CASSFRGANGYTF. The CDR3 bases are TGTGCCAGCAGCTTTCGGGGGGCAAATGGCTACACCTTC.